The rows below give T cell receptor beta chains drawn from one sample of a study of cytomegalovirus exposure and HLA in healthy donors. Using immunoSEQ multiplex PCR, the repertoire was profiled, and TCRdb retains in-frame clones only, with some absent. This table has around 120,000 clones, roughly 80% appearing once. The sequencing sample was made of PBMCs. The receptors were gathered from a female donor in good health and CMV-seropositive. Each CDR3 is given with its conserved first and last residue. Fields, in order: V gene, clone size, CDR3 protein. Size tells how often a clone was seen (once, few, many) or the class of an expanded clone, and some rows leave it out.

>TRBV6-6|once
CATSLGENTIYF
>TRBV7-9|NA
CASSPTGLSSTDTQYF
>TRBV5-6|NA
CASSLALRGIQETQYF
>TRBV29-1|NA
CSVVWQGAFWGYTF
>TRBV13|few
CASSWPTGTGTYEQYF
>TRBV6-5|NA
CASRWGVNTEAFF
>TRBV13|once
CASSHRTERETQYF
>TRBV13|NA
CASSLGYRGISYEQYF
>TRBV6-6|NA
CASRSQQGRSETQYF
>TRBV2|NA
CASSPEYYNEQFF
>TRBV18|once
CASSPGDGSGNTIYF
>TRBV7-3|NA
CASSSDRDTEAFF
>TRBV11-3|few
CASSPEGTTYEQYF
>TRBV6-6|NA
CASSYSQGSYEQYF
>TRBV25-1|NA
CASSEGQTQYF
>TRBV18|few
CASVEGAGGREQFF
>TRBV5-6|few
CASSRLGLSSDTQYF
>TRBV30|NA
CAWTGGHRANEKLFF
>TRBV7-9|NA
CASSFSGGYNEQFF
>TRBV11-2|NA
CASSLSDRTANTIYF
>TRBV6-1|NA
CASEPGNSNQPQHF
>TRBV5-1|few
CASSKGQLYNEQFF
>TRBV19|NA
CASKGQGTYNEQFF
>TRBV4-3|NA
CASSQDSGGELFF
>TRBV5-1|NA
CASSPPGRNRNSYEQYF
>TRBV10-3|NA
CAIGQVNQPQHF
>TRBV19|NA
CASSILSGTGEREQFF
>TRBV6-1|NA
CASSVLEGTQPQHF
>TRBV19|few
CASSIGGGGQPQHF
>TRBV19|NA
CASRSGTVYGYTF
>TRBV7-3|NA
CASSPSGGTSEQFF
>TRBV11-3|NA
CASSLGGGNSPLHF
>TRBV9|few
CASSRDRNYGYTF